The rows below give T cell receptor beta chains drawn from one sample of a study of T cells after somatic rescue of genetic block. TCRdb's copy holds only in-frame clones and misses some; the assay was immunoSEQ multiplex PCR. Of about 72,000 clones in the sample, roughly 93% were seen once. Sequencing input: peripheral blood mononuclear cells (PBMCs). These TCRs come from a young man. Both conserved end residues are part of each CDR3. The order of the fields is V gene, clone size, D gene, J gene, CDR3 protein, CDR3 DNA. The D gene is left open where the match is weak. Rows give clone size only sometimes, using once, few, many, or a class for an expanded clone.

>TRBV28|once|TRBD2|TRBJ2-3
CASSLFGGRTTDTQYF
TGTGCCAGCAGTTTATTCGGCGGGAGGACCACAGATACGCAGTATTTT
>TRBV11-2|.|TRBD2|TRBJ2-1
CASSLGLAGGGEQFF
TGTGCCAGCAGCCTCGGGCTAGCGGGAGGGGGTGAGCAGTTCTTC
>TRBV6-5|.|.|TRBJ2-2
CASREVTGELFF
TGTGCCAGCAGAGAAGTCACCGGGGAGCTGTTTTTT
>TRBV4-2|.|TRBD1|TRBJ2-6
CASSQEGTGSGANVLTF
TGTGCCAGCAGCCAAGAAGGGACAGGCTCTGGGGCCAACGTCCTGACTTTC
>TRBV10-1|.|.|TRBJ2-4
CASSERAVGIQYF
TGCGCCAGCAGTGAGAGGGCAGTTGGCATTCAGTACTTC
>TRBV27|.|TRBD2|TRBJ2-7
CASSPIAGGPYEQYF
TGTGCCAGCAGCCCAATAGCGGGAGGCCCCTACGAGCAGTACTTC
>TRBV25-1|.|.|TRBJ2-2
CASSTHTELNTGELFF
TGTGCCAGCAGTACCCACACCGAACTAAACACCGGGGAGCTGTTTTTT
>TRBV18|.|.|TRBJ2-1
CASSPPGLSRNEQFF
TGTGCCAGCTCACCACCGGGGCTATCGCGAAATGAGCAGTTCTTC
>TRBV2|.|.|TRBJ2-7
CASSENRLDEQYF
TGTGCCAGCAGTGAAAACAGGTTGGACGAGCAGTACTTC
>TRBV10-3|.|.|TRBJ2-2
CAIKGSIGSDTGELFF
TGTGCCATCAAGGGGAGTATCGGCTCCGACACCGGGGAGCTGTTTTTT
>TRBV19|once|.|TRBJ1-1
CASSIHMGNTEAFF
TGTGCCAGTAGTATTCATATGGGGAACACTGAAGCTTTCTTT
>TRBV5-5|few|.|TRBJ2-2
CASRPDPPEYTGELFF
TGTGCCAGCAGACCTGATCCCCCGGAATACACCGGGGAGCTGTTTTTT
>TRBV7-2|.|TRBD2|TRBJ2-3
CASSLAGGSRGPDTQYF
TGTGCCAGCAGCTTAGCGGGGGGGAGTAGGGGCCCAGATACGCAGTATTTT
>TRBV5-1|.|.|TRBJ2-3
CASSWDLGDTQYF
TGCGCCAGCAGCTGGGACCTAGGAGATACGCAGTATTTT
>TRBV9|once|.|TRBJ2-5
CASSVGIDRETQYF
TGTGCCAGCAGCGTCGGGATTGACCGAGAGACCCAGTACTTC
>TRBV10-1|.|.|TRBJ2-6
CAIIPASGFKSGANVLTF
TGCGCCATCATTCCCGCCTCGGGTTTTAAGTCTGGGGCCAACGTCCTGACTTTC
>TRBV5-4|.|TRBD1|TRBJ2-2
CASSPRTGWNTGELFF
TGTGCCAGCAGCCCAAGGACAGGGTGGAACACCGGGGAGCTGTTTTTT
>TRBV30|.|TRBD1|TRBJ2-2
CAWSVFPLRQGAGAGELFF
TGTGCCTGGAGTGTCTTCCCCTTAAGACAGGGGGCTGGGGCCGGGGAGCTGTTTTTT
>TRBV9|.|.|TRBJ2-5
CASSVGDIPQAAQYF
TGTGCCAGCAGCGTCGGCGATATTCCTCAAGCGGCCCAGTACTTC
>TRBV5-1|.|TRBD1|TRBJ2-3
CASRYGQGGDTQYF
TGCGCCAGCAGGTATGGACAGGGAGGCGATACGCAGTATTTT
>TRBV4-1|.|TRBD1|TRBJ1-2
CASSPPKDRANYGYTF
TGCGCCAGCAGCCCACCCAAGGACAGGGCTAACTATGGCTACACCTTC
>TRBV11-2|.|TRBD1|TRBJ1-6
CASSFGQGNSPLHF
TGTGCCAGCAGCTTCGGACAGGGTAATTCACCCCTCCACTTT
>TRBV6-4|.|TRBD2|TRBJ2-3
CASSDSASGRDTQYF
TGTGCCAGCAGTGACTCGGCTAGCGGGAGAGATACGCAGTATTTT
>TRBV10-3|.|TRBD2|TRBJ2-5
CAISELAGFEETQYF
TGTGCCATCAGTGAGCTAGCGGGGTTCGAAGAGACCCAGTACTTC
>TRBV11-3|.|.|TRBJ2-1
CASSPPDLSNEQFF
TGTGCCAGCAGCCCTCCCGACCTTAGCAATGAGCAGTTCTTC
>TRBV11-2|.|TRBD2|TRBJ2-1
CASSLDPRLAGNEQFF
TGTGCCAGCAGCTTAGACCCCCGACTAGCGGGCAATGAGCAGTTCTTC
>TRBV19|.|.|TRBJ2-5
CASSITARETQYF
TGTGCCAGTAGTATAACCGCGAGGGAGACCCAGTACTTC
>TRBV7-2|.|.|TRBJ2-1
CASSQLNEQFF
TGTGCCAGCAGCCAGCTCAATGAGCAGTTCTTC
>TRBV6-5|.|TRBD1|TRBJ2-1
CASSYTGTGYTNEQFF
TGTGCCAGCAGTTACACTGGGACAGGGTACACCAATGAGCAGTTCTTC